This T cell receptor beta chain stems from a study of blood T cell repertoires in COVID-19. As for the study in general: Donors in the United States, Italy and Spain gave samples during acute or convalescent COVID-19.

TCRdb's copy holds only in-frame clones and misses some; the assay was immunoSEQ multiplex PCR. There are tens of thousands of clones in the sample; about 81% occur only once, and 9.2% lies in the top ten. V was trimmed by 6 bases and J by 7 bases, leaving 15 bases between them. The CDR3 extends over 14 amino acids. CDR1 is MNHEY and CDR2 is SVGAGI in the germline V gene. The chain has TRBV6-5 and TRBJ1-4; TRBD1 might be the D (5 bases). The TCR originated in a human donor in a cohort sampled during active COVID-19. The sequencing input was peripheral blood. Here the CDR3 reads CASRVQAGTEKLFF. CDR3 DNA sequence: TGTGCCAGCAGGGTACAGGCGGGGACTGAAAAACTGTTTTTT.